The T cell receptor (beta chain) under discussion was sequenced for a study of T-cell memory formation after mild COVID-19. As for the study in general: There were largely donor-specific TCR clusters.

5'RACE primed at constant segments yielded TCR alpha and TCR beta cDNA libraries bearing sample barcodes and UMIs. Via MiXCR, TCRdb re-called the 5' RACE reads, giving one row per CDR3 protein. In the table there are roughly 300,000 distinct CDR3 sequences, approximately 8.4% of which are singletons. This clonotype was recorded a few times. The germline V and J ends were trimmed by 0 bases and 1 base, with 6 bases remaining between them. The CDR3 has 14 residues. Germline values: CDR1 SGDLS, CDR2 YYNGEE. The clonotype was recovered from a man younger than 35 who had mild COVID-19 (a few samples of this study predate the infection). Cell type and time point are not known. The sequencing input was PBMCs or a T cell subset sorted from them (not recorded which). The chain carries TRBV9 and TRBJ2-3, with no clear D. The DNA of the CDR3 is TGTGCCAGCAGCGTAGGGGCGGGCACAGATACGCAGTATTTT. Amino acid sequence: CASSVGAGTDTQYF.